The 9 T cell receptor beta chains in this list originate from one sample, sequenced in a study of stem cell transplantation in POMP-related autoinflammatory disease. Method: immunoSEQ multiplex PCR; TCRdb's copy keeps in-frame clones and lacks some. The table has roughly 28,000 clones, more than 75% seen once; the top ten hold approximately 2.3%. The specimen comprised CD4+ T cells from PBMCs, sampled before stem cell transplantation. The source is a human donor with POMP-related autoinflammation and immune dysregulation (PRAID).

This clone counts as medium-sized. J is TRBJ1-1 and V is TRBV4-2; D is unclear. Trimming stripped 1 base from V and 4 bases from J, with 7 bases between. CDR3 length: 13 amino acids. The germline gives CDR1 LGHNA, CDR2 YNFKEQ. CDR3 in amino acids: CASSQVEVTEAFF. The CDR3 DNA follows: TGTGCCAGCAGCCAAGTGGAGGTCACTGAAGCTTTCTTT.

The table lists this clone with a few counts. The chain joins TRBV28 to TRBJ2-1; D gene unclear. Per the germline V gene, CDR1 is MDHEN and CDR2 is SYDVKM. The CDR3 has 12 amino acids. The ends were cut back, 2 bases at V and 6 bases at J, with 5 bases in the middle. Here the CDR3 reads CASSLLINEQFF. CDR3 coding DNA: TGTGCCAGCAGTTTACTAATCAATGAGCAGTTCTTC. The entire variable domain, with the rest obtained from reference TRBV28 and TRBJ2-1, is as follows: DVKVTQSSRYLVKRTGEKVFLECVQDMDHENMFWYRQDPGLGLRLIYFSYDVKMKEKGDIPEGYSVSREKKERFSLILESASTNQTSMYLCASSLLINEQFFGPGTRLTVL.

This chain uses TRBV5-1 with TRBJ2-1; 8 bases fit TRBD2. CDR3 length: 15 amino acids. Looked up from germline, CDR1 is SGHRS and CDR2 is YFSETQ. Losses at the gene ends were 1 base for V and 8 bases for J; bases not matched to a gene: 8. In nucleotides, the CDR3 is TGCGCCAGCAGCTTGCTTCCGGGAGGGGGTGATGAGCAGTTCTTC. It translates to CASSLLPGGGDEQFF.

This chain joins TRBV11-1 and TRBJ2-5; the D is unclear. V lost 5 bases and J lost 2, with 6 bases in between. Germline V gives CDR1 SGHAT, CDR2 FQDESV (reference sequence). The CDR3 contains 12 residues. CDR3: CASSRSQETQYF. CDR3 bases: TGTGCCAGCAGCCGCTCGCAAGAGACCCAGTACTTC.

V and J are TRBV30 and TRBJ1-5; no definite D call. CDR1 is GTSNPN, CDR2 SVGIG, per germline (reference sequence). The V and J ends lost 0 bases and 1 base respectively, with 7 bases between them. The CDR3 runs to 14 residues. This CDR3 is CAWSVRRSNQPQHF. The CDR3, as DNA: TGTGCCTGGAGTGTCCGACGCAGCAATCAGCCCCAGCATTTT.

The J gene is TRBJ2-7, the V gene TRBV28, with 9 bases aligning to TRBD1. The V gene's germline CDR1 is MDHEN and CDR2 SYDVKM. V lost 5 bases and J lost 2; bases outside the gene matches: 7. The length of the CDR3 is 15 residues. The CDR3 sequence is CASSGWGQGPYEQYF. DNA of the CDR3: TGTGCCAGCAGTGGTTGGGGACAGGGCCCCTACGAGCAGTACTTC.

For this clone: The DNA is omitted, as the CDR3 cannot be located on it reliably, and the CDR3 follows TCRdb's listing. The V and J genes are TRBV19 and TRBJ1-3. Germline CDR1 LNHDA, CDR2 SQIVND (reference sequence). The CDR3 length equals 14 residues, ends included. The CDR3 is CASSTSTSGNTIYF.

The CDR3 nucleotides read TGTGCCACCGCGGACAGGGGGTATAGCAATCAGCCCCAGCATTTT. This sequence encodes CATADRGYSNQPQHF. The V gene is TRBV27, the J gene TRBJ1-5; 10 bases fit TRBD1. V lost 10 bases and J lost 0; bases outside the gene matches: 6. Germline values: CDR1 MNHEY, CDR2 SMNVEV (reference sequence). CDR3 length equals 15 residues.

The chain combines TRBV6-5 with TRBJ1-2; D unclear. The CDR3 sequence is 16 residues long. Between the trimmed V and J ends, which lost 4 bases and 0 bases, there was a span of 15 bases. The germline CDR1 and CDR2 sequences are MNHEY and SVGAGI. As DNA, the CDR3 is TGTGCCAGCAGTTTTGAGGGCCTTTCCTCTAACTATGGCTACACCTTC. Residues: CASSFEGLSSNYGYTF.